This entry features one T cell receptor beta chain sequence. What antigen it recognizes has not been identified. One end of the junction does not line up with germline, which may come from a read error. In the germline V gene (reference sequence), CDR1 corresponds to MNHEY and CDR2 to SMNVEV. From cysteine to phenylalanine, the CDR3 is 15 amino acids long. Just CDR3 DNA is preserved here, 45 bases in frame from base 1. Library preparation used PCR. Sequenced using an Illumina HiSeq 4000. Bulk TCR libraries were made following a previously described method, with the TCR primers given in Table S5. Purification of total RNA was performed with the Qiagen AllPrep DNA/RNA kit. Before analysis, reads from multiple sequencing runs of one library were combined. In the paper's pipeline: Only reads with exact TCR constant sequence were kept, trimmed to 150 nt, and grouped by their 12-nt molecular barcodes. Within each barcode group, reads were sub-clustered at a 15% Levenshtein threshold, and quality-weighted consensus sequences were built per RNA molecule. Non-functional sequences were excluded, and lower-count sequences lying one edit away from another sequence were also excluded. On the basis of fitting two negative binomial distributions, barcode sub-clusters with fewer than 20% of the maximum read count were discarded. The public reads were reprocessed in TCRdb via fastp at Q25 and MiXCR, keeping in-frame beta chains. All rows with the same CDR3 protein become a single entry with the most common DNA and genes. For this entry, the V and J calls and clone size follow TCRdb and not the study's own pipeline. The sample includes about 320,000 distinct CDR3 sequences, with 20% to 25% observed a single time. Of the sample, approximately 0.8% falls within the top ten clones.

Naive CD8 T cell libraries were made from about 21,000 to 970,000 sorted cells using 10%, 30% or 50% of purified RNA. Naive CD8 T cells, defined as CD8+CD4-CCR7+CD45RA+, were FACS-sorted into RLT Plus buffer on a BD FACSAria II. To test detection sensitivity, Jurkat RNA equal to around nine TCR copies was added to samples of about 20,000-1,100,000 naive CD8 T cells. CD8 T cells were enriched with RosetteSep CD8+ T Cell Enrichment Cocktail and Ficoll-Paque, followed by ACK red cell lysis. The data were taken from a study of molecular identifiers for immune sequencing clone quantification (dated by TCRdb to the late 2010s). Study-wide context: For a replicate experiment, the RNA from either approximately 20,000 or 100,000 naive CD8 T cells was divided into five aliquots, and four of those aliquots went on to sequencing. This methods study benchmarked molecular-identifier clustering-based TCR repertoire sequencing (MIDCIRS) and TCR RNA copy counting, using CD8 T cells to do so.

The full study reports these points: When barcode sub-clustering was omitted, TCR diversity was inflated by chimeric consensus sequences, with chimeras reaching as high as 47%. Spiked-in Jurkat TCR RNA (approximately 9 copies' worth), which is not part of the donor repertoire, was contained in the naive libraries. The sizes of highly expanded clones could end up underestimated when identical TCR molecules share a barcode. Even against a background of about a million naive CD8 T cells, spiked-in Jurkat TCR RNA amounting to a single cell's worth was reported to be detectable. Clones above 20 RNA copies held over 97% of molecules in CMV-specific effector cells but under 1% in naive cells. About 2.9 recovered TCR RNA copies per cell were obtained by modeling, versus roughly 9.1 by digital PCR, implying a capture efficiency of 25% to 30%.

The TCR originated in a human donor in good health. Some libraries in this study had Jurkat cell RNA spiked in. The sequenced material came from naive CD8+ T cells from blood, with Jurkat cell RNA spiked in. The sample's cell subset or site, from its label and the paper: FACS-sorted CD8+CD4-CCR7+CD45RA+ naive T cells. The chain links TRBV27 with TRBJ2-7, with the D gene too uncertain to name. This receptor has the CDR3 CAGSLLLGFPYEQYF. DNA sequence: TGTGCCGGCAGTTTATTATTGGGATTCCCCTACGAGCAGTACTTC.